This T cell receptor (beta chain) was identified during a study of OX40 agonist ivuxolimab in advanced cancers. Study context: An agonistic human IgG2 monoclonal antibody against OX40 (CD134) was given. Aged about 20 to 85 with a mean of approximately 60 years, they were 75% to 85% male.

Germline-derived CDR1 and CDR2 are SNHLY and FYNNEI. V lost 5 bases, J lost 4 bases, and 2 bases stayed unmatched. CDR3 size: 14 residues. Here immunoSEQ multiplex PCR was the method, and the copy in TCRdb shows in-frame clones only, minus some. In the table there are about 57,000 clones, about 87% of which are singletons. The sample consisted of CD4+ or CD8+ T cells sorted from blood, taken in a trial of the OX40 agonist ivuxolimab. The V call is TRBV2, the J call TRBJ1-1; 12 bases are a match to TRBD1. The sequence came from an adult with an advanced solid tumor such as melanoma, head and neck, liver or kidney cancer. The CDR3 is CASSRDRGLTEAFF. CDR3 nucleotide sequence: TGTGCCAGCAGTAGGGACAGGGGGCTCACTGAAGCTTTCTTT.